This T cell receptor beta chain was sequenced for a study of OX40 agonist ivuxolimab in advanced cancers. Whole-study results and caveats: CD8+ T cells showed, on average, more clonal expansion than CD4+ cells.

Assay: immunoSEQ multiplex PCR; the TCRdb copy retains only in-frame clones and omits some. Found here are around 69,000 clones, around 90% of them singletons; the top ten hold roughly 2.5%. With 6 bases removed from V and 3 bases from J, the gap between germline ends came to 21 bases. Germline loops: CDR1 LNHDA, CDR2 SQIVND (reference sequence). The CDR3 sequence is 16 residues long. In regard to this clone: As yet, its antigen is unknown.

This clonotype originated in an adult with an advanced solid tumor such as melanoma, head and neck, liver or kidney cancer. The material sequenced was CD4+ or CD8+ T cells sorted from blood, taken in a trial of the OX40 agonist ivuxolimab. The rearrangement joins TRBV19 to TRBJ2-7; D may be TRBD1 or TRBD2 (5 bases each). CDR3 nucleotide sequence: TGTGCCAGTAGCTCCAACTCAGCCGGGGCCCACTACGAGCAGTACTTC. Translation: CASSSNSAGAHYEQYF.